Judged by abundance, the clone carrying this T cell receptor beta chain is medium-sized. Antigen: not known. Clones were read by immunoSEQ multiplex PCR, and TCRdb kept only the in-frame ones, dropping some. Found here are about 5,100 clones, around 20% of them singletons; the top ten hold roughly 20%. Treatment here: randomized to nivolumab then ipilimumab (arm A) or the reverse (arm B). The data derive from a study of sequential checkpoint blockade in melanoma. Study background: Matched biopsies came pretreatment and at week 13 for about two dozen patients.

Study-level findings and limits: Rising tumor T-cell fraction and clonality meant about 30 times likelier benefit. Pretreatment TIL clonality tracked with response in the nivolumab-first arm. Mutational load did not correlate with tumor T-cell fraction or clonality.

Germline lookup yields CDR1 SGHRS and CDR2 YFSETQ. J was trimmed by 0 bases and V by 4 bases; bases with no gene match: 8. The CDR3 is made up of 16 amino acids. This chain joins TRBV5-1 and TRBJ2-7; 9 bases are shared with TRBD1. Sample: tumor tissue (inferred from file names), taken from a patient given nivolumab and ipilimumab in sequence. The receptor's source is a human donor with melanoma. The CDR3 DNA sequence: TGCGCCAGCAGCCCTGGGGGACAGGGCTTCTCCTACGAGCAGTACTTC. It specifies CASSPGGQGFSYEQYF.